This T cell receptor beta chain was captured in a study of B cell selection in AIRE deficiency. As to this clone: What it binds is not known.

TCRdb's copy holds only in-frame clones and misses some; the assay was immunoSEQ multiplex PCR. The sample records fewer than 25,000 clones, around 96% being singletons. Whole-study findings and limits: Only TCRbeta was sequenced; around 39% of shared healthy Treg sequences appeared in Tconv. Of 3,000 to 4,500 shared Treg TCRbeta sequences, under 35% were healthy-only, just over 9% patient-only. Approximately 31% of healthy-shared Treg sequences were found among patient Tconv cells.

Sorting defined conventional CD4 T cells as CD4+CD127+. Germline CDR1 is SGHTA and CDR2 is FQGNSA. The CDR3 contains 13 residues. V trimming: 3 bases; J trimming: 6 bases; junction bases outside the gene matches: 2. The receptor was derived from a human donor in good health. This chain joins TRBV7-2 and TRBJ2-3; 8 bases are a match to TRBD1. Source material: CD4+CD127+ conventional T cells sorted from PBMCs. The CDR3 DNA reads TGTGCCAGCAGCTTGGACAGGGCCGATACGCAGTATTTT. Its translation: CASSLDRADTQYF.